This T cell receptor beta chain was recorded in a study of cytomegalovirus exposure and HLA in healthy donors listed by TCRdb under 2017. Concerning the study at large: A later analysis indicated that the 110 or so validation repertoires were generated on the platform also employed for the 650 to 850 repertoires of the first cohort. The aim of the study was to test whether cataloging public T cell receptors could identify signatures of past pathogen exposure. In addition to the first cohort of around 670 subjects, a separate validation cohort of approximately 130 different subjects was used. To predict cytomegalovirus infection status, the study combined high-throughput TCR immunosequencing, statistical association of individual TCRs with disease status, and machine learning.

Donors formed part of the validation cohort, which comprised about 120 subjects and was distinct from the first cohort of some 700 subjects. The paper's findings and limits, for the study overall: Cytomegalovirus status was reported to be diagnosed by the classifier with high specificity and sensitivity in both the original and validation cohorts. A total of 150 to 200 TCR beta chains were listed by the study as associated with cytomegalovirus. According to the authors, the approach could potentially be generalized to other disease states and immunological phenotypes. A few of the identified cytomegalovirus-associated TCR beta chains were confirmed in vitro to be specific for cytomegalovirus antigens. Most TCR sequences were observed very rarely across donors, whereas some public TCRs were present in many individuals. Subsequent analysis determined that TCRs grouped into clusters in the first cohort also showed a tendency toward co-occurrence across the 120 or so validation repertoires, and approximately 93% of cluster scores exceeded 0. A later analysis lacked HLA typing for the validation cohort, so it scored co-occurrence in that cohort across all 120 repertoires.

Per the germline V gene (reference sequence), MNHEY is the CDR1 and SMNVEV is the CDR2. V loses 6 bases of germline sequence and J loses 2 bases, and the interval between the two ends is 14 bases. The CDR3 goes from the cysteine to the phenylalanine over 15 residues. Just CDR3 DNA is preserved here, 45 bases in frame from base 1. The library was produced with the immunoSEQ multiplex PCR assay. In the paper's pipeline: A statistical classification framework was built to diagnose cytomegalovirus status from the catalog of TCR beta chain sequences. TCRdb retrieved this table from immuneACCESS and kept in-frame rearrangements only. Not all clones are present; in checked studies, unresolved V genes account for under half, and no reason is known for the remainder. D and trimming come from the DNA, and the V and J calls and clone size come from that table. The table for this sample lists 70,000 to 75,000 clones; around 94% of them were counted only once. 3% to 3.5% of the sample belongs to the ten largest clones.

Points on this clone: It has no known antigen specificity. Nothing much larger sits one base from this clone, and base qualities are not available.

Source material: PBMCs. The sequence was obtained from a woman aged 18-30 years in good health and CMV-seropositive. The sequence joins TRBV27 to TRBJ1-5; the D gene is perhaps TRBD1, on 5 matching bases. The sequenced DNA: TGTGCCAGCAGCTTTGAAGGGGCCCGCAATCAGCCCCAGCATTTT. The resulting protein is CASSFEGARNQPQHF.